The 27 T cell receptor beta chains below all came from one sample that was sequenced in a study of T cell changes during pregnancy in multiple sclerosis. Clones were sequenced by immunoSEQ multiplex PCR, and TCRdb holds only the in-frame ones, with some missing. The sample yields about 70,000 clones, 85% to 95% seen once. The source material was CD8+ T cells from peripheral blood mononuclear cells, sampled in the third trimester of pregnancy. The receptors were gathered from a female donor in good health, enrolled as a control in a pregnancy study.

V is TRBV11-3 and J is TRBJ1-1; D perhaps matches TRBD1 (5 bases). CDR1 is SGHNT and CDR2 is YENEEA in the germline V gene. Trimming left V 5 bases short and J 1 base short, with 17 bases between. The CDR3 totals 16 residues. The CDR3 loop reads CASSTSTGTRNTEAFF. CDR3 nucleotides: TGTGCCAGCAGCACCAGTACGGGGACTAGGAACACTGAAGCTTTCTTT.

The DNA for the CDR3 is TGTGCCAGCAGCCCGACTAGCGGGGGGGCCTACGAGCAGTACTTC. This codes for CASSPTSGGAYEQYF. V is TRBV6-4 and J is TRBJ2-7; TRBD2 aligns across 14 bases. The CDR3 extends over 15 amino acids. Germline V gene lookup returns CDR1 MRHNA and CDR2 SNTAGT. V lost 6 bases and J lost 2; bases outside the gene matches: 3.

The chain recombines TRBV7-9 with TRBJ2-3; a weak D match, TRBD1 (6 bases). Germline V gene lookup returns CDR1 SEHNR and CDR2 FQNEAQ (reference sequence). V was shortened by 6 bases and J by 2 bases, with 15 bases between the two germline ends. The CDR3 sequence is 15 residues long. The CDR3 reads CASRDAGDNTDTQYF. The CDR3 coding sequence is TGTGCCAGCAGGGATGCAGGGGACAACACAGATACGCAGTATTTT.

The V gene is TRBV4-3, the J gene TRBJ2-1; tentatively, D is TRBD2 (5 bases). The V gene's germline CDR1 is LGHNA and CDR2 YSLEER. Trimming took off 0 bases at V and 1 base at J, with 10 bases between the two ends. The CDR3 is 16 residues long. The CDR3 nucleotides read TGCGCCAGCAGCCAAGATATCCGGGGTTCCTACAATGAGCAGTTCTTC. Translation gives CASSQDIRGSYNEQFF.

The CDR3 region is CASSHRGLGEKLFF. The CDR3 DNA is TGTGCCAGCAGCCACAGGGGGCTAGGCGAAAAACTGTTTTTT. V usage is TRBV7-8 and J usage is TRBJ1-4, with 9 bases matching TRBD1. Trimming removed 5 bases from V and 8 bases from J; junction bases left unmatched: 6. Germline V gene data show CDR1 as SGHVS and CDR2 as FQNEAQ. The CDR3 consists of 14 residues.

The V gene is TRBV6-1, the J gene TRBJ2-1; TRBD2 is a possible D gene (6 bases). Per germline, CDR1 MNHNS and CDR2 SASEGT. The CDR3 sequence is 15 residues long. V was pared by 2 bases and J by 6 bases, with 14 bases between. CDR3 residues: CASSENSLGGNEQFF. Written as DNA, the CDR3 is TGTGCCAGCAGTGAAAACTCCCTCGGGGGCAATGAGCAGTTCTTC.

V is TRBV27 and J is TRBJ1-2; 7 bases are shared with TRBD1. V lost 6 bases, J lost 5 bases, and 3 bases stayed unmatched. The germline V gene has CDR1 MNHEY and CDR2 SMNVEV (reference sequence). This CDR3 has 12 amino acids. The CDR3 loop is CASRGQPYGYTF. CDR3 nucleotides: TGTGCCAGCAGGGGACAGCCTTATGGCTACACCTTC.

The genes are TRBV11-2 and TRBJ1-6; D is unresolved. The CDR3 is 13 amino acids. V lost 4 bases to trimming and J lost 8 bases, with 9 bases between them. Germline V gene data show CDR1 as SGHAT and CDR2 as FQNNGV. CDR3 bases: TGTGCCAGCAGCTCGTTAGTTGATTCACCCCTCCACTTT. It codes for CASSSLVDSPLHF.

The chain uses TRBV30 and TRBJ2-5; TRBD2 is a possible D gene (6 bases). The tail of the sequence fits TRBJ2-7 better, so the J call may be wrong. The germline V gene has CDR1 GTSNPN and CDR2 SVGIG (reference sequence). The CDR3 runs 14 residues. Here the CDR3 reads CAWSGGTGQAEQYF. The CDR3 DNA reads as TGTGCCTGGAGCGGGGGAACAGGTCAGGCCGAGCAGTACTTC.

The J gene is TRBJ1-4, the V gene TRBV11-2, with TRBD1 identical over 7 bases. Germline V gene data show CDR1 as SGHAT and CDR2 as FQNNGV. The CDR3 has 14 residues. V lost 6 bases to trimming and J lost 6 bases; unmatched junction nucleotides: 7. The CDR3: CASRGDSAYEKLFF. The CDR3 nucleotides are TGTGCCAGCAGGGGGGACAGTGCCTATGAAAAACTGTTTTTT.

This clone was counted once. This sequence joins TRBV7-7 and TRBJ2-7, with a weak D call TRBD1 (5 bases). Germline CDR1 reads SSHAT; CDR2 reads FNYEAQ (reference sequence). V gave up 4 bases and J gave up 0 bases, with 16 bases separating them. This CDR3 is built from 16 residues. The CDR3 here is CASSSTGRQCSYEQYF. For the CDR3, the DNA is TGTGCCAGCAGCTCCACCGGGCGACAGTGCTCCTACGAGCAGTACTTC.

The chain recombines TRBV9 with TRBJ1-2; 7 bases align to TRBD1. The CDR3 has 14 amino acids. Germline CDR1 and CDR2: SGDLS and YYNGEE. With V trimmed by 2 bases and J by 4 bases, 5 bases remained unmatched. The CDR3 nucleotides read TGTGCCAGCAGCGTCGAGGGGGCTGGCTATGGCTACACCTTC. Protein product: CASSVEGAGYGYTF.

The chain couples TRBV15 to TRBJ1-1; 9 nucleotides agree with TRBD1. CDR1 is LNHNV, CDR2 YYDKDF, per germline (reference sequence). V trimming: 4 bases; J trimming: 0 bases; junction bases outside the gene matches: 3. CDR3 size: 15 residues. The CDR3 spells CATSIDRGLNTEAFF. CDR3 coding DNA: TGTGCCACCAGCATAGACAGGGGGTTGAACACTGAAGCTTTCTTT.

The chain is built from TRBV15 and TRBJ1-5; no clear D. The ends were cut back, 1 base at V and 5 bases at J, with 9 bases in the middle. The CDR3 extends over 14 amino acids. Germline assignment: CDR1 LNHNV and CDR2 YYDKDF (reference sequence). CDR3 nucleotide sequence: TGTGCCACCAGCAGAGCTCAACTTCATCAGCCCCAGCATTTT. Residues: CATSRAQLHQPQHF.

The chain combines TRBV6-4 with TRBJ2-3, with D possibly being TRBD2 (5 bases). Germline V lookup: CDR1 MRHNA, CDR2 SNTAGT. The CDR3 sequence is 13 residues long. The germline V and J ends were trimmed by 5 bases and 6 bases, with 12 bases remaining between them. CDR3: CASSSSVQDTQYF. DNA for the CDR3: TGTGCCAGCAGTAGTAGCGTTCAGGATACGCAGTATTTT.

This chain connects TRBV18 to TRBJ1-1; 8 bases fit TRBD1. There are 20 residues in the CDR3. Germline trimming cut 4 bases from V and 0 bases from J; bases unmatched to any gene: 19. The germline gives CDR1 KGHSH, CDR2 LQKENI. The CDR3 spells CASSLYSSLDRAKMNTEAFF. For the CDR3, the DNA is TGTGCCAGCTCACTATACTCGTCTTTGGACAGGGCGAAAATGAACACTGAAGCTTTCTTT.

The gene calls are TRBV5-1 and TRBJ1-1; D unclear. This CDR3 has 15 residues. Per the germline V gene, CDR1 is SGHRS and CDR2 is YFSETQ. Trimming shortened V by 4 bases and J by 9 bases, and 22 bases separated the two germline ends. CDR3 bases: TGCGCCAGCAGCCCAGTCGGCGGCGAGACGAATCAAGCTTTCTTT. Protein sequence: CASSPVGGETNQAFF.

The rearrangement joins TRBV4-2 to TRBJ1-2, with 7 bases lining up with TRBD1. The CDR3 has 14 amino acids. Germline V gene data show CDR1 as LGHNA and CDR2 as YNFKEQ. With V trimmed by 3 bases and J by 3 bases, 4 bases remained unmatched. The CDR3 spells CASSQGGTDYGYTF. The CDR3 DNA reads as TGTGCCAGCAGCCAGGGTGGGACAGACTATGGCTACACCTTC.

CDR3 amino acids: CASSATMVEDGYTF. CDR3 coding DNA: TGTGCCAGCAGCGCAACTATGGTAGAGGATGGCTACACCTTC. The chain combines TRBV11-2 with TRBJ1-2, with no clear D. V was cut by 5 bases and J by 6 bases, with 16 bases left in between. This CDR3 is 14 amino acids long. Germline CDR1 reads SGHAT; CDR2 reads FQNNGV. The variable domain in full, with the rest retrieved from reference TRBV11-2 and TRBJ1-2, is EAGVAQSPRYKIIEKRQSVAFWCNPISGHATLYWYQQILGQGPKLLIQFQNNGVVDDSQLPKDRFSAERLKGVDSTLKIQPAKLEDSAVYLCASSATMVEDGYTFGSGTRLTVV.

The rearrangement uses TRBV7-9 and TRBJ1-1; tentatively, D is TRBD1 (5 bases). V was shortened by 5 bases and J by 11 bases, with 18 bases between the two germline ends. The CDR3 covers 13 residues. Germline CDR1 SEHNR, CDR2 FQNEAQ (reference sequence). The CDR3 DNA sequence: TGTGCCAGCAGCCTCCCCCAGGGCTTCGGGGCTTTCTTT. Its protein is CASSLPQGFGAFF.

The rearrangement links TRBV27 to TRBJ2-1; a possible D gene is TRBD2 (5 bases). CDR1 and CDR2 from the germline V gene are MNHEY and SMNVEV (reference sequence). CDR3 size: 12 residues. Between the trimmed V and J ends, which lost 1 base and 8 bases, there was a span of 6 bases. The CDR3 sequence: CASSLLGDEQFF. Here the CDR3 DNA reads TGTGCCAGCAGTTTATTGGGAGATGAGCAGTTCTTC.

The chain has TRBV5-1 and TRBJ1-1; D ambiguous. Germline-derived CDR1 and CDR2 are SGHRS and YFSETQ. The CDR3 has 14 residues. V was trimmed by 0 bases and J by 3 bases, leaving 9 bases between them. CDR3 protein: CASSLAGWDTEAFF. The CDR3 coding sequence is TGCGCCAGCAGCTTGGCCGGGTGGGACACTGAAGCTTTCTTT.

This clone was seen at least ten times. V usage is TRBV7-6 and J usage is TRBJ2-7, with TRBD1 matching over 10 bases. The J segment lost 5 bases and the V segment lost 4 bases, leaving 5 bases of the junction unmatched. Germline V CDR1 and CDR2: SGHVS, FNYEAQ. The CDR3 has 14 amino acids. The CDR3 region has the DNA TGTGCCAGCAGCTCCGGGACAGGGGTCCACGAGCAGTACTTC. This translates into CASSSGTGVHEQYF.

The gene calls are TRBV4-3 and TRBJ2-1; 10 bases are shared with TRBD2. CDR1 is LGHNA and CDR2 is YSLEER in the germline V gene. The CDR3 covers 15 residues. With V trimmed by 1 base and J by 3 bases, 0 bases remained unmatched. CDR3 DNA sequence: TGCGCCAGCAGCCAAGCTAGCGGGGGCTACAATGAGCAGTTCTTC. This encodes CASSQASGGYNEQFF.

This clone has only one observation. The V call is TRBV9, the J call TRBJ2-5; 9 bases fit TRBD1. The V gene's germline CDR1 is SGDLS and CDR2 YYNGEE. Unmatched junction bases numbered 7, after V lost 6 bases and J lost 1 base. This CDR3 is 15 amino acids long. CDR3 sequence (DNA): TGTGCCAGCAACAGGGGGCAATCCTCCCAAGAGACCCAGTACTTC. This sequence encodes CASNRGQSSQETQYF.

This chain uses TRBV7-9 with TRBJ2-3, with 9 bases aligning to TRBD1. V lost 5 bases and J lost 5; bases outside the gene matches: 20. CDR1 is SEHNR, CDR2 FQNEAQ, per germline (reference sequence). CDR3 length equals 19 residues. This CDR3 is CASSDPFSGQGWREDTQYF. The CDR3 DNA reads TGTGCCAGCAGCGACCCCTTTTCGGGACAGGGATGGAGGGAAGATACGCAGTATTTT.

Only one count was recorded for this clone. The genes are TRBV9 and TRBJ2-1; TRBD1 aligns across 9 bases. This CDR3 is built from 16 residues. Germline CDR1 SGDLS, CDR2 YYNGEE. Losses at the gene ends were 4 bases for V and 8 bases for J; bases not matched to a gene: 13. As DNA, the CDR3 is TGTGCCAGCAGCCCATTCCAGGGACAGGGATATGATGAGCAGTTCTTC. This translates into CASSPFQGQGYDEQFF.